Below, 17 T cell receptor beta chains from the same sample are listed, as sequenced in a study of T cells after yellow fever vaccination. TCRdb re-derived calls from the 5' RACE reads in MiXCR, one entry per CDR3 protein. This sample carries under 50,000 distinct CDR3 sequences, 5.5% to 7.5% of them seen once, and the ten largest clones take about 10%. The input for sequencing was PBMCs, either bulk or a sorted T-cell subset (CD4+, CD8+, memory, or dextramer-sorted; not recorded which), taken 45 days after the yellow fever booster vaccination. The source of these receptors is a man aged 30 to 39 who received the YFV17D yellow fever vaccine.

This clonotype has more than one count but fewer than ten. The chain carries TRBV7-3 and TRBJ2-3; 9 nucleotides align to TRBD2. Germline CDR1 is SGHTA and CDR2 is FQGTGA. This CDR3 contains 13 residues. With 3 bases clipped from V and 8 bases from J, the junction kept 3 bases outside the gene matches. As DNA, the CDR3 is TGTGCCAGCAGCTTCGCTAGCGGGACTACGCAGTATTTT. Its protein is CASSFASGTTQYF.

This chain links TRBV6-2 or TRBV6-3 with TRBJ2-6; TRBD1 matches 8 bases. The CDR3 runs to 16 residues. Germline V gene sequence: CDR1 MNHEY, CDR2 SVGEGT. J gave up 3 bases and V 7 bases, and 8 bases lay outside the gene matches. CDR3: CASTQDRGGGANVLTF. The DNA of the CDR3 is TGTGCCAGCACCCAAGACAGGGGAGGTGGGGCCAACGTCCTGACTTTC.

This clonotype was counted a single time. The genes are TRBV11-3 and TRBJ1-2; D is undetermined. This CDR3 has 13 amino acids. Germline lookup yields CDR1 SGHNT and CDR2 YENEEA. V lost 4 bases and J 5 bases, leaving 11 bases between the germline ends. The CDR3 here is CASSSTVGYGYTF. Here the CDR3 DNA reads TGTGCCAGCAGCTCGACGGTTGGATATGGCTACACCTTC.

On this clonotype itself: A read error is possible here, since a much larger clone lies one base away. V is TRBV20-1 and J is TRBJ1-5; possible D gene TRBD1, 6 bases. Germline assignment: CDR1 DFQATT and CDR2 SNEGSKA (reference sequence). The CDR3 length is 14 residues. The V end was cut by 1 base, the J end by 9 bases, with 16 bases between. In nucleotides, the CDR3 is TGCAGTGCTAGAGGACAGGAGGCAGCGGGGCCCCAGCATTTT. Its protein is CSARGQEAAGPQHF.

This clonotype was counted ten times or more. The chain couples TRBV5-1 to TRBJ1-1, with D perhaps matching TRBD1 (5 bases). Between the trimmed V and J ends, which lost 0 bases and 4 bases, there was a span of 13 bases. The CDR3 extends over 15 amino acids. CDR1 is SGHRS, CDR2 YFSETQ, per germline. CDR3 in amino acids: CASSLEVGAGTEAFF. CDR3 DNA sequence: TGCGCCAGCAGCTTGGAGGTTGGGGCCGGCACTGAAGCTTTCTTT.

This clonotype occurred many times. The chain has TRBV14 and TRBJ1-4; D is undetermined. The CDR3 totals 16 residues. V dropped 0 bases and J dropped 8 bases, with 16 bases sitting between them. Germline V CDR1 and CDR2: SGHDN, FVKESK. This CDR3 reads CASSQDLVRGGEKLFF. CDR3 nucleotides: TGTGCCAGCAGCCAAGATTTAGTTCGGGGAGGCGAAAAACTGTTTTTT.

This clonotype was observed at least ten times. The chain combines TRBV29-1 with TRBJ2-1; 7 bases match TRBD2. The ends lost 6 bases at V and 5 bases at J; junction bases unmatched: 13. This CDR3 has 15 residues. Germline CDR1 reads SQVTM; CDR2 reads ANQGSEA. This chain's CDR3 is CSVNLMGGPNNEQFF. Written as DNA, the CDR3 is TGCAGCGTGAATTTGATGGGAGGGCCCAACAATGAGCAGTTCTTC.

This rearrangement joins TRBV18 to TRBJ2-1; D is uncertain. Trimming removed 1 base at V and 1 base at J, with 14 bases between. The CDR3 runs to 17 residues. CDR1 is KGHSH, CDR2 LQKENI, per germline. The CDR3: CASSPRAASDSYNEQFF. The CDR3, as DNA: TGTGCCAGCTCACCACGGGCAGCCTCGGATTCCTACAATGAGCAGTTCTTC.

This clonotype was recorded a few times. The V gene is TRBV15, the J gene TRBJ2-6; D not resolved. Germline lookup yields CDR1 LNHNV and CDR2 YYDKDF (reference sequence). With 5 bases removed from V and 0 bases from J, the gap between germline ends came to 14 bases. This CDR3 has 17 residues. Written as DNA, the CDR3 is TGTGCCACCAGCTCACCGACATCCAGCTCTGGGGCCAACGTCCTGACTTTC. Protein sequence: CATSSPTSSSGANVLTF.

This clonotype has at least ten counts. The CDR3 DNA reads as TGCGCCAGCAGCTTGGAGACCCAGTACTTC. Translated, it gives CASSLETQYF. V is TRBV5-1 and J is TRBJ2-5; D gene ambiguous. The CDR3 is made up of 10 amino acids. From germline, CDR1 is SGHRS and CDR2 YFSETQ. V was trimmed by 0 bases and J by 6 bases, leaving 0 bases between them.

Notes on this clonotype: A much more abundant neighbour one base away suggests this may be a read error. The chain carries TRBV7-9 and TRBJ2-7, with a weak D call TRBD1 (6 bases). Germline CDR1 and CDR2: SEHNR and FQNEAQ (reference sequence). V lost 2 bases and J 6 bases, leaving 17 bases between the germline ends. The CDR3 spans 15 residues. For the CDR3, the DNA is TGTGCCAGCAGCTTAAAGGGCGACAGGAGGAGCGAGCAGTACTTC. It encodes CASSLKGDRRSEQYF.

Only a few counts were recorded for this clonotype. The chain carries TRBV6-2 or TRBV6-3 and TRBJ2-5; 11 bases map to TRBD2. J lost 5 bases, V lost 7 bases, and 12 bases had no gene match. The CDR3 consists of 16 residues. Germline values: CDR1 MNHEY, CDR2 SVGEGT. CDR3 region: CASMATSGILVETQYF. The DNA of the CDR3 is TGTGCCAGCATGGCGACTAGCGGGATCTTAGTGGAGACCCAGTACTTC.

In the case of this clonotype: This sequence may be a read error, since a much larger clone differs from it by one base. This rearrangement joins TRBV27 to TRBJ2-3, with a possible D match to TRBD1 (5 bases). Trimming shortened V by 8 bases and J by 0 bases, and 15 bases separated the two germline ends. CDR1 is MNHEY, CDR2 SMNVEV, per germline (reference sequence). CDR3 length: 15 residues. CDR3 loop: CASRPGRTSTDTQYF. Here the CDR3 DNA reads TGTGCCAGCCGCCCAGGGCGAACTAGCACAGATACGCAGTATTTT.

The chain uses TRBV7-2 and TRBJ2-7; the D gene could be TRBD1 or TRBD2 (6 bases each). The ends were cut back, 3 bases at V and 2 bases at J, with 14 bases in the middle. The length of the CDR3 is 15 residues. Germline CDR1 SGHTA, CDR2 FQGNSA. CDR3 bases: TGTGCCAGCAGCTTCGGAACCGGGGGCACCTACGAGCAGTACTTC. This encodes CASSFGTGGTYEQYF.

As regards this clonotype: This may come from a read error, since a much larger clone is one base off. The V gene is TRBV9, the J gene TRBJ2-1; D is possibly TRBD1 or TRBD2 (5 bases each). CDR1 and CDR2 from the germline V gene are SGDLS and YYNGEE. CDR3 length: 13 amino acids. With 0 bases removed from V and 13 bases from J, the gap between germline ends came to 14 bases. The CDR3 loop is CASSVEGASIQFF. The CDR3 nucleotides are TGTGCCAGCAGCGTAGAAGGGGCTAGCATTCAGTTCTTC.

This clonotype showed up just a few times. The V and J genes are TRBV20-1 and TRBJ1-1, with D unresolved. V lost 0 bases, J lost 6 bases, and 8 bases lay in between. Germline V gene data show CDR1 as DFQATT and CDR2 as SNEGSKA (reference sequence). CDR3 length: 12 residues. CDR3: CSARDQTAEAFF. The CDR3, as DNA: TGCAGTGCTAGAGATCAAACAGCTGAAGCTTTCTTT.

This clonotype was counted only a few times. The chain has TRBV20-1 and TRBJ1-2; 9 nucleotides align to TRBD1. Germline V gives CDR1 DFQATT, CDR2 SNEGSKA (reference sequence). The CDR3 consists of 16 residues. V gave up 2 bases and J gave up 7 bases; unmatched junction bases: 14. CDR3: CSARSKGGQGLTGYTF. CDR3 sequence (DNA): TGCAGTGCTAGATCCAAAGGAGGACAGGGGCTTACTGGCTACACCTTC.